This TCR beta chain was identified in a study of T cells in Graves' hyperthyroidism and ophthalmopathy. There are a few counts of this clonotype. Trimming removed 3 bases at V and 0 bases at J, with 14 bases between. The CDR3 is 15 amino acids. The germline V gene encodes CDR1 SQVTM and CDR2 ANQGSEA. The TCR beta CDR3 regions underwent amplification using RNA transcripts as the source. In the first-round RT-PCR of the TCR CDR3, the HTBI primer set was used. TCRdb used MiXCR to reprocess the multiplex PCR reads, holding one entry per CDR3 protein. The sample includes 200,000 to 250,000 distinct CDR3 sequences, roughly 17% of them seen just once.

This receptor was taken from a woman in her fifties or sixties with Graves' hyperthyroidism. The sample consisted of blood. This rearrangement joins TRBV29-1 to TRBJ1-2; weak D call: TRBD1 (6 bases). CDR3 region: CSVDSDRIANYGYTF. DNA for the CDR3: TGCAGCGTTGATTCTGACAGGATAGCTAACTATGGCTACACCTTC.